This T cell receptor (beta chain) was found in a study of blood T cell repertoires in COVID-19. In the original processing: Quantification of nucleated cells was approximated via reference gene primer amplification. Generated by immunoSEQ multiplex PCR, the TCRdb table keeps only in-frame clones and is missing some. Clone size and the V and J calls come from that table; the DNA yielded D and trimming. The table has 95,000 to 150,000 clones, about 83% seen once; the top ten hold around 3.9%. The J segment lost 12 bases and the V segment lost 4 bases, leaving 4 bases of the junction unmatched. The CDR3 is 12 residues long. CDR1 SGHRS and CDR2 YFSETQ come from the germline V gene.

The chain employs TRBV5-1 and TRBJ2-4, with 10 bases fitting TRBD1. This receptor was obtained from a woman in her twenties or thirties who had recovered from COVID-19. Specimen: PBMCs or T cells enriched from blood (not recorded which). The CDR3 reads CASSIDRGPQYF. CDR3 DNA: TGCGCCAGCAGCATTGACAGGGGGCCTCAGTACTTC.